This T cell receptor beta chain was sequenced during a study of human T cells and chemical hapten exposure. Study in general: Patients, a majority of them female, were diagnosed with alopecia areata, totalis or universalis. General study findings and limits: Positive correlation was observed between PT1 expanded TCR counts and patch test score.

CDR1 SQVTM and CDR2 ANQGSEA come from the germline V gene. V was trimmed by 4 bases and J by 1 base, leaving 7 bases between them. CDR3 length: 12 amino acids. In the authors' methods: Ranging from roughly 20,000 to 750,000, TCR counts per sample had a median value of about 96,000. TCRdb re-analysed the RACE reads in MiXCR, keeping a single row per CDR3 protein. What appears here as the V and J calls and clone size reflects TCRdb's work, not the paper's. Among 30,000 to 40,000 distinct CDR3 sequences listed, around 12% were seen once. This clonotype was seen just once. As yet, its antigen is unknown. Stated time point: pre-sensitization, week 0. Sample treatment: therapeutic diphenylcyclopropenone sensitization with weekly scalp DPC. Unfractionated whole blood yielded total RNA.

The sequence came from a woman in her thirties or forties with alopecia areata. Some clones in this sample may be carry-over from other donors' samples. The input for sequencing was whole blood, taken in connection with sensitization to the hapten diphenylcyclopropenone (DPC). This chain uses TRBV29-1 with TRBJ2-5; the D gene is possibly TRBD1 (5 bases). The CDR3 DNA sequence: TGCAGCGTTGGCAGGGCCCAAGAGACCCAGTACTTC. Its protein product is CSVGRAQETQYF. The full variable domain, its missing parts supplied by reference TRBV29-1 and TRBJ2-5, is SAVISQKPSRDICQRGTSLTIQCQVDSQVTMMFWYRQQPGQSLTLIATANQGSEATYESGFVIDKFPISRPNLTFSTLTVSNMSPEDSSIYLCSVGRAQETQYFGPGTRLLVL.